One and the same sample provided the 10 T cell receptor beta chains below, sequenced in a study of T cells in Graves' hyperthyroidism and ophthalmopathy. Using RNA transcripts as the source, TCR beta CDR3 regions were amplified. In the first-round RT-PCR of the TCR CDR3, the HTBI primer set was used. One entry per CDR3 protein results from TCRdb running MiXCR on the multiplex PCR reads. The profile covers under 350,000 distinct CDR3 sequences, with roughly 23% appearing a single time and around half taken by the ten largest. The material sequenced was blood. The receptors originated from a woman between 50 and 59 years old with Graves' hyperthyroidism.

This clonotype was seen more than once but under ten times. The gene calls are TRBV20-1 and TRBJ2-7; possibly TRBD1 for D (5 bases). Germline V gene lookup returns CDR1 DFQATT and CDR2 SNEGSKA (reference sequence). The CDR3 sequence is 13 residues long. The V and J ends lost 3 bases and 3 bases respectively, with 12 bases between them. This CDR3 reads CSASLDIFYEQYF. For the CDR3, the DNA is TGCAGTGCTAGTCTGGACATCTTCTACGAGCAGTACTTC.

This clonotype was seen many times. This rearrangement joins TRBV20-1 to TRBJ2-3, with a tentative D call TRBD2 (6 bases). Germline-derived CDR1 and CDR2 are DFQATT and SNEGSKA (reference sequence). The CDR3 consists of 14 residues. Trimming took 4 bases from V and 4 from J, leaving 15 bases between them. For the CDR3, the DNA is TGCAGTGCTAATTGGGGGGTGAGGGCAGATACGCAGTATTTT. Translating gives CSANWGVRADTQYF.

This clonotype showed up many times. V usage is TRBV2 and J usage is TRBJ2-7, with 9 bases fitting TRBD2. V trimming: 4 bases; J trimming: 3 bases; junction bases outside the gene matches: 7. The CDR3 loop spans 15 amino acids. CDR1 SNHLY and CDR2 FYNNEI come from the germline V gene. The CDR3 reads CASSAQGGGGYEQYF. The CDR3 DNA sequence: TGTGCCAGCAGTGCCCAGGGCGGGGGGGGCTACGAGCAGTACTTC.

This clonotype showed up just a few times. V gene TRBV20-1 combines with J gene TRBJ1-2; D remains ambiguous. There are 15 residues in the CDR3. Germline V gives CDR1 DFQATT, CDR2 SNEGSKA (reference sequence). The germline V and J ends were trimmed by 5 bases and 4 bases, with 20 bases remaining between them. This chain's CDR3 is CSARSIIDKGYGYTF. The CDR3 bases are TGCAGTGCTCGCTCAATCATCGACAAGGGCTATGGCTACACCTTC.

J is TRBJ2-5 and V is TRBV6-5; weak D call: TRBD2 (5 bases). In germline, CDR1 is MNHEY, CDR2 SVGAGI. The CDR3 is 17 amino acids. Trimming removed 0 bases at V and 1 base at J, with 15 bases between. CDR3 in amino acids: CASSYSNSPAGQETQYF. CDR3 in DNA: TGTGCCAGCAGTTACTCGAACAGTCCGGCGGGCCAAGAGACCCAGTACTTC.

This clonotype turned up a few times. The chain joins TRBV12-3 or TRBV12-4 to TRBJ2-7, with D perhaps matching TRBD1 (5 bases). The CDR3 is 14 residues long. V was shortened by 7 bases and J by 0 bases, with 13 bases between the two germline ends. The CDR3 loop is CASNPIQDSYEQYF. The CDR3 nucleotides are TGTGCCAGCAATCCTATACAGGACTCCTACGAGCAGTACTTC.

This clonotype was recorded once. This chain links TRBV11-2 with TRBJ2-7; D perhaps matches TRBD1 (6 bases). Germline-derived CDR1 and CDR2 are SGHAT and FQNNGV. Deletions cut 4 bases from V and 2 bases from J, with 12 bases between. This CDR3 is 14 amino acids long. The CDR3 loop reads CASSSSGQTYEQYF. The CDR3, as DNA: TGTGCCAGCAGCTCCTCGGGACAAACCTACGAGCAGTACTTC.

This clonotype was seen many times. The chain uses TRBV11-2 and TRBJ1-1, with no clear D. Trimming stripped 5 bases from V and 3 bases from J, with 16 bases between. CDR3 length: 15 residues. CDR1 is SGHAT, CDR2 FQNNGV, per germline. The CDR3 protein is CASSPAVGGYTEAFF. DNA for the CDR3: TGTGCCAGCAGCCCCGCCGTTGGTGGGTACACTGAAGCTTTCTTT.

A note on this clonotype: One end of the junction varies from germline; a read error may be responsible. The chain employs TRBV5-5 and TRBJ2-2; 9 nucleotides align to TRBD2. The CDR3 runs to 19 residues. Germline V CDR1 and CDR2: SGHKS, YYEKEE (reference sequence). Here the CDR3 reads CASSATSGLAVADTGKLFF. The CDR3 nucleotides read TGTGCCAGCAGCGCTACTTCGGGACTAGCTGTGGCGGACACCGGGAAGCTGTTTTTT.

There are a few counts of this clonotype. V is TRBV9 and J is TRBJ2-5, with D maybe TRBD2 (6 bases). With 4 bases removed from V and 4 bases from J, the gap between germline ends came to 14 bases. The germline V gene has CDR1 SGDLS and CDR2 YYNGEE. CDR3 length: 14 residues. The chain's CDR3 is CASSPGAGRETQYF. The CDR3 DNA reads TGTGCCAGCAGCCCCGGGGCGGGGCGAGAGACCCAGTACTTC. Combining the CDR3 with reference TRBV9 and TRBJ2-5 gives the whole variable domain DSGVTQTPKHLITATGQRVTLRCSPRSGDLSVYWYQQSLDQGLQFLIQYYNGEERAKGNILERFSAQQFPDLHSELNLSSLELGDSALYFCASSPGAGRETQYFGPGTRLLVL.